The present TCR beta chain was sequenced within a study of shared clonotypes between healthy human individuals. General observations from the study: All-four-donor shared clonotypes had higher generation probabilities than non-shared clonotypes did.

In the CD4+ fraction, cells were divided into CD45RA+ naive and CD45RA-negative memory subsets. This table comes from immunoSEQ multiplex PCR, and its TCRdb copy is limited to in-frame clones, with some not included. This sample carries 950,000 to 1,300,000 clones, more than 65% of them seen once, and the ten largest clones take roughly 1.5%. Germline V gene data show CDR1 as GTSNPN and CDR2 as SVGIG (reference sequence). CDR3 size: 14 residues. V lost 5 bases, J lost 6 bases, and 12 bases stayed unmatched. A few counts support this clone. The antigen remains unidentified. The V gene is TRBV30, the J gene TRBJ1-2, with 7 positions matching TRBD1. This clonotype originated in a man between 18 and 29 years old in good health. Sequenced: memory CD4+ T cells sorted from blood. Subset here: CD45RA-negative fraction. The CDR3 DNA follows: TGTGCCTGGGGGCACCCTACAGGGGTTCATGGCTACACCTTC. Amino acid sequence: CAWGHPTGVHGYTF. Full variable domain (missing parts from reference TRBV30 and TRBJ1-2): SQTIHQWPATLVQPVGSPLSLECTVEGTSNPNLYWYRQAAGRGLQLLFYSVGIGQISSEVPQNLSASRPQDRQFILSSKKLLLSDSGFYLCAWGHPTGVHGYTFGSGTRLTVV.